The T cell receptor (beta chain) described here comes from a study of cytomegalovirus exposure and HLA in healthy donors. Overall study context: The 130 or so validation repertoires, a later analysis reported, used the same platform as the roughly 650 repertoires from the first cohort.

Details on this clone: What it binds is unknown.

Produced via immunoSEQ multiplex PCR; TCRdb's table is partial and in-frame only. Among some 150,000 clones listed, about 86% were seen once. Broader study findings: Diagnosis of cytomegalovirus status made by the classifier reportedly showed high specificity and sensitivity. Among the CMV-associated chains, a few were confirmed in vitro as specific for CMV antigens.

The CDR3 runs to 14 residues. V was trimmed by 2 bases and J by 2 bases, leaving 6 bases between them. Germline lookup yields CDR1 SSHAT and CDR2 FNYEAQ (reference sequence). Sample: PBMCs. V is TRBV7-7 and J is TRBJ2-2, with unresolved D. The sequence was collected from a man aged 18 to 35 in good health and CMV-seropositive. The CDR3 loop reads CASSLRLNTGELFF. The CDR3 bases are TGTGCCAGCAGCTTAAGACTCAACACCGGGGAGCTGTTTTTT.